The 31 T cell receptor beta chains below come from one sample, sequenced in a study of shared clonotypes between healthy human individuals. Generated by immunoSEQ multiplex PCR, the TCRdb table keeps only in-frame clones and is missing some. Altogether more than 2,000,000 clones are present, just over 90% being singletons, with the ten largest covering 0.35% to 0.45%. Sequencing was carried out using naive CD4+ T cells from PBMCs. Subset described: CD45RA+ positively selected. These receptors were collected from a man aged 18 to 30 in good health. Some clones in this sample may be carry-over from other donors' samples.

V and J are TRBV7-9 and TRBJ1-5; possible D gene TRBD1, 5 bases. Germline CDR1 reads SEHNR; CDR2 reads FQNEAQ (reference sequence). The CDR3 consists of 16 residues. Trimming took off 1 base at V and 0 bases at J, with 10 bases between the two ends. The CDR3 DNA reads TGTGCCAGCAGCTTAGGGGCAGGGAATAGCAATCAGCCCCAGCATTTT. This gives the protein CASSLGAGNSNQPQHF.

The chain has TRBV27 and TRBJ1-5; TRBD1 is a possible D gene (5 bases). Germline CDR1 MNHEY, CDR2 SMNVEV (reference sequence). V was cut by 6 bases and J by 2 bases, with 14 bases left in between. The CDR3 covers 15 residues. CDR3 nucleotides: TGTGCCAGCAGACTTCAGGGAATTGGCAATCAGCCCCAGCATTTT. Translation: CASRLQGIGNQPQHF.

The chain recombines TRBV20-1 with TRBJ2-1, with unresolved D. This CDR3 contains 11 residues. Germline CDR1 and CDR2: DFQATT and SNEGSKA (reference sequence). Trimming removed 3 bases at V and 8 bases at J, with 8 bases between. For the CDR3, the DNA is TGCAGTGCTAGCAGGTTCTATGAGCAGTTCTTC. It translates to CSASRFYEQFF.

The sample holds a few counts of this clone. V gene TRBV28 combines with J gene TRBJ1-2; maybe TRBD1 (5 bases). CDR1 and CDR2 (germline): MDHEN, SYDVKM. The CDR3 totals 16 residues. Trimming stripped 5 bases from V and 0 bases from J, with 16 bases between. In DNA form, the CDR3 reads TGTGCCAGCAGTCCCCCGGGGACGACTTCTAACTATGGCTACACCTTC. It encodes CASSPPGTTSNYGYTF.

The chain couples TRBV5-6 to TRBJ2-7, with D possibly being TRBD1 (5 bases). The ends were cut back, 4 bases at V and 10 bases at J, with 18 bases in the middle. From germline, CDR1 is SGHDT and CDR2 YYEEEE. This CDR3 has 13 amino acids. The CDR3 sequence: CASSPERHGAQYF. CDR3 DNA: TGTGCCAGCAGCCCGGAACGCCATGGGGCCCAGTACTTC. Full variable domain (remainder filled in from reference TRBV5-6 and TRBJ2-7): DAGVTQSPTHLIKTRGQQVTLRCSPKSGHDTVSWYQQALGQGPQFIFQYYEEEERQRGNFPDRFSGHQFPNYSSELNVNALLLGDSALYLCASSPERHGAQYFGPGTRLTVT.

This rearrangement joins TRBV7-9 to TRBJ2-7; either TRBD1 or TRBD2 may fit D (5 bases each). V lost 2 bases, J lost 7 bases, and 12 bases lay in between. Germline V gives CDR1 SEHNR, CDR2 FQNEAQ (reference sequence). The CDR3 is made up of 13 amino acids. CDR3 loop: CASSLRDLGEQYF. DNA for the CDR3: TGTGCCAGCAGCTTAAGGGACCTCGGAGAGCAGTACTTC.

V is TRBV5-4 and J is TRBJ2-6; D not resolved. V gave up 1 base and J gave up 2 bases, with 7 bases separating them. CDR3 length: 15 amino acids. CDR1 SGHNT and CDR2 YYREEE come from the germline V gene (reference sequence). DNA of the CDR3: TGTGCCAGCAGCTTGACCGGCCCTGGGGCCAACGTCCTGACTTTC. Its translation is CASSLTGPGANVLTF.

The V and J genes are TRBV27 and TRBJ2-2, with D possibly TRBD1 on 5 matching bases. V dropped 7 bases and J dropped 7 bases, with 16 bases sitting between them. The germline V gene has CDR1 MNHEY and CDR2 SMNVEV (reference sequence). This CDR3 contains 14 residues. The CDR3 spells CASKETRGHGELFF. The DNA of the CDR3 is TGTGCCAGCAAGGAGACAAGGGGTCACGGGGAGCTGTTTTTT.

The J gene is TRBJ2-4, the V gene TRBV4-2, with 10 bases matching TRBD2. Trimming at V came to 4 bases and at J to 2 bases, leaving 11 bases not matched to a gene. The germline gives CDR1 LGHNA, CDR2 YNFKEQ. This CDR3 spans 18 amino acids. The CDR3 reads CASSPTVLAGETKNIQYF. The CDR3 DNA sequence: TGTGCCAGCAGCCCAACGGTTCTAGCGGGAGAGACCAAAAACATTCAGTACTTC.

This chain connects TRBV9 to TRBJ2-1; TRBD2 agrees at 8 bases. This CDR3 is 18 amino acids long. Trimming at V came to 4 bases and at J to 7 bases, leaving 19 bases not matched to a gene. CDR1 is SGDLS and CDR2 is YYNGEE in the germline V gene. In DNA, the CDR3 is TGTGCCAGCAGCCCCCCAGAAGTGGTCGGGAGGGCCTGGAATGAGCAGTTCTTC. As protein: CASSPPEVVGRAWNEQFF.

The V call is TRBV28, the J call TRBJ1-2; D unresolved. The CDR3 totals 12 residues. CDR1 is MDHEN, CDR2 SYDVKM, per germline. The germline V and J ends were trimmed by 7 bases and 4 bases, with 10 bases remaining between them. CDR3 amino acids: CASISFIYGYTF. The CDR3 nucleotides read TGTGCCAGCATTTCTTTCATCTATGGCTACACCTTC.

The V gene is TRBV2, the J gene TRBJ2-7, with unresolved D. Germline V gives CDR1 SNHLY, CDR2 FYNNEI. The CDR3 is 13 residues long. With 2 bases removed from V and 4 bases from J, the gap between germline ends came to 9 bases. CDR3 bases: TGTGCCAGCAGTGAACAGAAAGGGTACGAGCAGTACTTC. Translation: CASSEQKGYEQYF. The entire variable domain, with the rest obtained from reference TRBV2 and TRBJ2-7, is as follows: EPEVTQTPSHQVTQMGQEVILRCVPISNHLYFYWYRQILGQKVEFLVSFYNNEISEKSEIFDDQFSVERPDGSNFTLKIRSTKLEDSAMYFCASSEQKGYEQYFGPGTRLTVT.

This clone has only one observation. The J gene is TRBJ2-1, the V gene TRBV30; D is unresolved. V lost 3 bases, J lost 0 bases, and 12 bases lay in between. The germline gives CDR1 GTSNPN, CDR2 SVGIG (reference sequence). The CDR3 runs to 15 residues. The CDR3 protein is CAWSPPPSSYNEQFF. In DNA, the CDR3 is TGTGCCTGGAGCCCCCCCCCGAGCTCCTACAATGAGCAGTTCTTC.

The sample holds a few counts of this clone. This sample also contains other DNA sequences that code for the same CDR3. This sequence joins TRBV28 and TRBJ1-1, with 7 bases matching TRBD1. The CDR3 totals 15 residues. After removal of 3 bases from V and 2 bases from J, the junction contained 6 bases not matched to a gene. Germline V gene lookup returns CDR1 MDHEN and CDR2 SYDVKM. The CDR3 region has the DNA TGTGCCAGCAGTTTTCTACAGGGGAGCAACACTGAAGCTTTCTTT. Amino acid sequence: CASSFLQGSNTEAFF.

This chain links TRBV28 with TRBJ2-2, with 14 nucleotides matching TRBD2. Trimming took 6 bases from V and 10 from J; bases not matched to a gene: 4. The CDR3 sequence is 14 residues long. The germline V gene encodes CDR1 MDHEN and CDR2 SYDVKM. This chain's CDR3 is CASRGLAGVVELFF. In DNA form, the CDR3 reads TGTGCCAGCAGGGGACTAGCGGGAGTTGTGGAGCTGTTTTTT. Drawing the rest from reference TRBV28 and TRBJ2-2, the complete variable domain is DVKVTQSSRYLVKRTGEKVFLECVQDMDHENMFWYRQDPGLGLRLIYFSYDVKMKEKGDIPEGYSVSREKKERFSLILESASTNQTSMYLCASRGLAGVVELFFGEGSRLTVL.

CDR3 sequence: CASSVGGDSYGYTF. DNA for the CDR3: TGTGCCAGCAGCGTGGGGGGGGACAGCTATGGCTACACCTTC. The chain has TRBV7-2 and TRBJ1-2; TRBD1 matches 7 bases. CDR1 is SGHTA, CDR2 FQGNSA, per germline. The CDR3 has 14 residues. Trimming at V came to 5 bases and at J to 4 bases, leaving 7 bases not matched to a gene.

The CDR3 region has the DNA TGTGCCAGCAGCACCCCAGGGGTGGAAGAGACCCAGTACTTC. It yields the protein CASSTPGVEETQYF. The chain uses TRBV6-1 and TRBJ2-5; TRBD1 is a possible D gene (6 bases). CDR1 MNHNS and CDR2 SASEGT come from the germline V gene. The CDR3 contains 14 residues. Trimming removed 6 bases at V and 3 bases at J, with 14 bases between.

V is TRBV19 and J is TRBJ1-2; D is uncertain. Germline lookup yields CDR1 LNHDA and CDR2 SQIVND (reference sequence). V lost 6 bases and J 0 bases, leaving 5 bases between the germline ends. The CDR3 extends over 12 amino acids. DNA of the CDR3: TGTGCCAGTAGCCAGGCTAACTATGGCTACACCTTC. Protein sequence: CASSQANYGYTF.

This clone was seen once. This rearrangement joins TRBV27 to TRBJ1-2, with D uncertain. V lost 0 bases and J 8 bases, leaving 13 bases between the germline ends. The CDR3 runs 14 residues. Germline CDR1 MNHEY, CDR2 SMNVEV (reference sequence). The chain's CDR3 is CASSLSRQARGYTF. CDR3 DNA sequence: TGTGCCAGCAGTTTATCGAGGCAGGCGAGGGGCTACACCTTC.

The V and J genes are TRBV7-2 and TRBJ2-1; TRBD2 matches 14 bases. In germline, CDR1 is SGHTA, CDR2 FQGNSA. V shed 5 bases and J 9 bases; nucleotides not matched to a gene: 12. The CDR3 runs to 17 residues. CDR3 amino acids: CASSPAPGLAGVGEQFF. The CDR3 region has the DNA TGTGCCAGCAGCCCAGCACCGGGACTAGCGGGAGTGGGTGAGCAGTTCTTC.

The chain recombines TRBV14 with TRBJ2-2, with TRBD1 matching 10 bases. There are 21 residues in the CDR3. Germline assignment: CDR1 SGHDN and CDR2 FVKESK. V dropped 1 base and J dropped 3; count of bases not matched to a gene: 17. The CDR3 region is CASSQGVVFESGTGDTGELFF. DNA of the CDR3: TGTGCCAGCAGCCAAGGGGTAGTCTTCGAGTCGGGGACAGGGGACACCGGGGAGCTGTTTTTT. Drawing the rest from reference TRBV14 and TRBJ2-2, the complete variable domain is EAGVTQFPSHSVIEKGQTVTLRCDPISGHDNLYWYRRVMGKEIKFLLHFVKESKQDESGMPNNRFLAERTGGTYSTLKVQPAELEDSGVYFCASSQGVVFESGTGDTGELFFGEGSRLTVL.

This clone has a handful of counts. Other DNA sequences within the sample encode an identical CDR3. The CDR3 loop is CASSLEETQYF. In nucleotides, the CDR3 is TGTGCCAGCAGTCTCGAAGAGACCCAGTACTTC. This chain uses TRBV28 with TRBJ2-5; D uncertain. The CDR3 length is 11 residues. Germline V gene lookup returns CDR1 MDHEN and CDR2 SYDVKM. The ends were cut back, 5 bases at V and 3 bases at J, with 4 bases in the middle. Together with reference TRBV28 and TRBJ2-5, the CDR3 gives the full variable domain: DVKVTQSSRYLVKRTGEKVFLECVQDMDHENMFWYRQDPGLGLRLIYFSYDVKMKEKGDIPEGYSVSREKKERFSLILESASTNQTSMYLCASSLEETQYFGPGTRLLVL.

The chain carries TRBV19 and TRBJ1-2; TRBD1 aligns across 7 bases. CDR3 length equals 16 residues. Germline loops: CDR1 LNHDA, CDR2 SQIVND (reference sequence). J gave up 1 base and V 6 bases, and 11 bases lay outside the gene matches. The CDR3 DNA is TGTGCCAGTAGGGGCCGGGACAGCCTTTTTAACTATGGCTACACCTTC. It encodes CASRGRDSLFNYGYTF.

The chain carries TRBV4-2 and TRBJ2-1, with TRBD2 matching over 15 bases. There are 17 residues in the CDR3. J lost 7 bases, V lost 5 bases, and 9 bases had no gene match. Looked up from germline, CDR1 is LGHNA and CDR2 is YNFKEQ. DNA for the CDR3: TGTGCCAGCAGCTCCAGGGGGGGGACTAGCGGGAGGAATGAGCAGTTCTTC. It is translated as CASSSRGGTSGRNEQFF.

V gene TRBV6-1 combines with J gene TRBJ2-7, with 11 bases lining up with TRBD1. The CDR3 consists of 15 residues. The V gene end was trimmed by 1 base and the J gene end by 7 bases; junction bases not matched to a gene: 6. Germline CDR1 reads MNHNS; CDR2 reads SASEGT. The DNA for the CDR3 is TGTGCCAGCAGTGAAGTTTTAGGGACAGGGGGGGAGCAGTACTTC. Residues: CASSEVLGTGGEQYF.

The chain is built from TRBV9 and TRBJ2-5; 9 positions match TRBD2. V lost 5 bases to trimming and J lost 9 bases; unmatched junction nucleotides: 17. The length of the CDR3 is 16 residues. CDR1 and CDR2 from the germline V gene are SGDLS and YYNGEE. The CDR3 DNA reads as TGTGCCAGCAGTCCTAGATTAGTAGCGGGGGTGACGGCCCAGTACTTC. Its translation: CASSPRLVAGVTAQYF.

The chain has TRBV28 and TRBJ2-2; D is undetermined. Germline CDR1 is MDHEN and CDR2 is SYDVKM. Trimming left V 8 bases short and J 1 base short, with 17 bases between. This CDR3 is built from 16 residues. The CDR3, as DNA: TGTGCCAGCGCTCGAGAGGCCTACCTGAACACCGGGGAGCTGTTTTTT. It encodes CASAREAYLNTGELFF.

This chain uses TRBV19 with TRBJ1-5; D is undetermined. This CDR3 is built from 12 residues. Germline V lookup: CDR1 LNHDA, CDR2 SQIVND (reference sequence). V lost 7 bases, J lost 0 bases, and 4 bases lay in between. CDR3 sequence reads: CASKISNQPQHF. In nucleotides, the CDR3 is TGTGCCAGTAAGATTAGCAATCAGCCCCAGCATTTT.

Notes on this clone: The sample contains more than one DNA sequence encoding this CDR3. The V gene is TRBV10-1, the J gene TRBJ1-1, with D perhaps matching TRBD1 (5 bases). Germline V gene data show CDR1 as WNHNN and CDR2 as SYGVQD (reference sequence). Trimming stripped 0 bases from V and 5 bases from J, with 10 bases between. This CDR3 is built from 14 residues. The CDR3 DNA sequence: TGCGCCAGCAGTGAGTCACGGGGACGAACTGAAGCTTTCTTT. It translates to CASSESRGRTEAFF.

This chain connects TRBV19 to TRBJ2-3, with D perhaps matching TRBD2 (6 bases). The CDR3 has 12 residues. V was pared by 5 bases and J by 8 bases, with 11 bases between. Per the germline V gene, CDR1 is LNHDA and CDR2 is SQIVND (reference sequence). CDR3 amino acids: CASSLAAGTQYF. The CDR3, as DNA: TGTGCCAGTAGTCTTGCAGCGGGTACGCAGTATTTT. Combining the CDR3 with reference TRBV19 and TRBJ2-3 gives the whole variable domain DGGITQSPKYLFRKEGQNVTLSCEQNLNHDAMYWYRQDPGQGLRLIYYSQIVNDFQKGDIAEGYSVSREKKESFPLTVTSAQKNPTAFYLCASSLAAGTQYFGPGTRLTVL.

The V gene is TRBV4-3, the J gene TRBJ1-2, with 11 bases lining up with TRBD1. The CDR3 extends over 15 amino acids. The germline CDR1 and CDR2 sequences are LGHNA and YSLEER. With V trimmed by 4 bases and J by 8 bases, 9 bases remained unmatched. In DNA, the CDR3 is TGCGCCAGCAGCCTAAGCCGGACAGGGGGCGGCGGCTACACCTTC. This codes for CASSLSRTGGGGYTF.